This TCR beta chain was identified in a study of blood T cell repertoires in COVID-19. Produced via immunoSEQ multiplex PCR; TCRdb's table is partial and in-frame only. The sample has 70,000 to 95,000 clones; roughly 92% are singletons. Germline assignment: CDR1 MDHEN and CDR2 SYDVKM. This CDR3 is 13 amino acids long. V shed 2 bases and J shed 5 bases, with 6 bases lying between them. Input material: peripheral blood. The rearrangement uses TRBV28 and TRBJ1-4; D is uncertain. This clonotype was obtained from a woman between 55 and 75 years old with active COVID-19. The CDR3, as DNA: TGTGCCAGCAGTTTAAGTCAGAATGAAAAACTGTTTTTT. It specifies CASSLSQNEKLFF.